The 13 T cell receptor beta chains below come from one sample, sequenced in a study of blood T cell repertoires in COVID-19. The protocol was immunoSEQ multiplex PCR, while the TCRdb copy is restricted to in-frame clones and leaves out a portion. The data show some 100,000 clones, just under 85% seen once. The source material was peripheral blood. These receptors were obtained from a woman in her sixties or seventies with active or convalescent COVID-19.

This sequence joins TRBV4-1 and TRBJ2-5, with 8 nucleotides matching TRBD2. The germline CDR1 and CDR2 sequences are MGHRA and YSYEKL. The CDR3 is 14 amino acids. The trim removed 2 bases at V and 1 base at J, leaving 0 bases unmatched. Here the CDR3 reads CASSQLAGQETQYF. The CDR3 DNA sequence: TGCGCCAGCAGCCAACTAGCGGGCCAAGAGACCCAGTACTTC.

This chain joins TRBV20-1 and TRBJ1-2; no clear D gene. This CDR3 has 10 residues. Germline V lookup: CDR1 DFQATT, CDR2 SNEGSKA (reference sequence). Trimming cost V 1 base and J 5 bases, with 2 bases left between them. The chain's CDR3 is CSARVYGYTF. CDR3 sequence (DNA): TGCAGTGCTAGAGTATATGGCTACACCTTC.

In this sample, this clone turned up once. The chain employs TRBV3-1 (or the pseudogene TRBV3-2) and TRBJ1-2; the match to TRBD1 covers 7 bases. V gave up 0 bases and J gave up 7 bases; unmatched junction bases: 11. The CDR3 totals 16 residues. Germline values: CDR1 LGHDT, CDR2 YNNKEL (reference sequence). The CDR3 DNA sequence: TGTGCCAGCAGCCAAGAAGGGGGAAGGGGGCTGGGTGGCTACACCTTC. It codes for CASSQEGGRGLGGYTF.

This clone has a single count. The chain recombines TRBV27 with TRBJ2-3; the match to TRBD2 covers 14 bases. The V gene end was trimmed by 5 bases and the J gene end by 5 bases; junction bases not matched to a gene: 6. The CDR3 has 16 residues. CDR1 MNHEY and CDR2 SMNVEV come from the germline V gene (reference sequence). CDR3 region: CASSPGTSGGGDTQYF. CDR3 in DNA: TGTGCCAGCAGTCCCGGGACTAGCGGGGGCGGAGATACGCAGTATTTT.

This chain uses TRBV3-1 (or the pseudogene TRBV3-2) with TRBJ2-1; TRBD2 matches 8 bases. V lost 1 base and J lost 7; bases outside the gene matches: 6. Germline V CDR1 and CDR2: LGHDT, YNNKEL (reference sequence). This CDR3 is built from 15 residues. The DNA of the CDR3 is TGTGCCAGCAGCCAAGCGGGGGGGCTTGGGAATGAGCAGTTCTTC. Amino acids: CASSQAGGLGNEQFF.

Only one count was recorded for this clone. The gene calls are TRBV29-1 and TRBJ2-1; 10 nucleotides align to TRBD1. CDR1 is SQVTM, CDR2 ANQGSEA, per germline. CDR3 length: 11 residues. Trimming removed 6 bases from V and 9 bases from J; junction bases left unmatched: 2. CDR3 protein: CSVDRGIEQFF. Here the CDR3 DNA reads TGCAGCGTGGACAGGGGGATTGAGCAGTTCTTC.

This chain joins TRBV7-9 and TRBJ1-2, with a tentative D call TRBD1 (5 bases). This CDR3 comprises 12 residues. V lost 1 base and J lost 8, with 8 bases in between. The germline V gene encodes CDR1 SEHNR and CDR2 FQNEAQ (reference sequence). CDR3 in DNA: TGTGCCAGCAGCTTAGGGGGCCGGGGCTACACCTTC. Translation gives CASSLGGRGYTF.

This clone is classed as medium-sized (0.01 to 0.1%). The gene calls are TRBV5-5 and TRBJ1-5, with 9 bases identical to TRBD1. This CDR3 contains 15 residues. The V gene end was trimmed by 0 bases and the J gene end by 7 bases; junction bases not matched to a gene: 5. Germline V lookup: CDR1 SGHKS, CDR2 YYEKEE (reference sequence). Here the CDR3 reads CASSLATGGYQPQHF. The CDR3 DNA is TGTGCCAGCAGCTTGGCGACAGGGGGTTACCAGCCCCAGCATTTT.

The chain recombines TRBV5-4 with TRBJ1-2, with unresolved D. Germline CDR1 reads SGHNT; CDR2 reads YYREEE (reference sequence). The CDR3 consists of 14 residues. The V gene lost 5 bases and the J gene lost 0 bases, with 11 bases spanning the gap. Here the CDR3 DNA reads TGTGCCAGCAGTCGGAGGGTTACTAACTATGGCTACACCTTC. As protein: CASSRRVTNYGYTF.

This chain joins TRBV6-1 and TRBJ1-2, with D maybe TRBD1 (6 bases). Germline values: CDR1 MNHNS, CDR2 SASEGT. This CDR3 region has 14 residues. Trimming removed 1 base at V and 5 bases at J, with 11 bases between. The CDR3 is CASSEGTVIYGYTF. The CDR3, as DNA: TGTGCCAGCAGTGAAGGGACAGTCATTTATGGCTACACCTTC.

The chain uses TRBV6-2 or TRBV6-3 and TRBJ2-2; 12 nucleotides line up with TRBD1. Germline CDR1 and CDR2: MNHEY and SVGEGT. J was trimmed by 6 bases and V by 5 bases; bases with no gene match: 13. CDR3 size: 18 residues. CDR3 in DNA: TGTGCCAGCAGTACCTTGGACCGGGACAGGGGGCGTGCCGGGGAGCTGTTTTTT. Its protein is CASSTLDRDRGRAGELFF.

This CDR3 reads CASSNDPIRADTQYF. In DNA, the CDR3 is TGTGCCAGCAGCAACGACCCTATTCGGGCAGATACGCAGTATTTT. The chain carries TRBV11-2 and TRBJ2-3, with unresolved D. This CDR3 has 15 residues. Germline V gene sequence: CDR1 SGHAT, CDR2 FQNNGV. V lost 5 bases, J lost 4 bases, and 16 bases lay in between.

The chain couples TRBV20-1 to TRBJ1-2, with 7 bases aligning to TRBD1. Germline CDR1 reads DFQATT; CDR2 reads SNEGSKA (reference sequence). The CDR3 runs to 13 residues. V shed 5 bases and J 2 bases; nucleotides not matched to a gene: 5. For the CDR3, the DNA is TGCAGTGCTGGTGACAGGGCAAACTATGGCTACACCTTC. Encoded protein: CSAGDRANYGYTF.